This passage covers 2 T cell receptor beta chains from one sample sequenced in a study of cytomegalovirus exposure and HLA in healthy donors (dated by TCRdb to 2015 to 2018). The library relied on the immunoSEQ multiplex PCR assay. For the multiplex PCR, a mixture combining 60 forward primers for TCR Vbeta segments and 13 reverse primers for TCR Jbeta segments was used. This immuneACCESS table, as held by TCRdb, lists in-frame sequences with V and J called but not all clones. Of the missing ones, under half trace to an unresolved V gene in checked studies; the others have no known cause. The sample contains approximately 120,000 clones, 74% of them found a single time. The ten largest clones capture 4.2% of the sample. The sample consisted of PBMCs. Receptors originate from a woman aged 50 to 60 in good health and CMV-seropositive.

The chain carries TRBV7-2 and TRBJ1-6, with D maybe TRBD1 (5 bases). The germline gives CDR1 SGHTA, CDR2 FQGNSA. This CDR3 region has 14 residues. Trimming took 6 bases from V and 7 from J, leaving 13 bases between them. The CDR3 DNA reads TGTGCCAGCAGGGGGGAGGCAGCGAATTCACCCCTCCACTTT. Translation: CASRGEAANSPLHF.

This clone was detected a few times. The chain couples TRBV5-1 to TRBJ2-3; D not certain. The length of the CDR3 is 14 residues. Germline V gene lookup returns CDR1 SGHRS and CDR2 YFSETQ. Trimming cost V 5 bases and J 2 bases, with 12 bases left between them. Here the CDR3 DNA reads TGCGCCAGCAGTGTTTTGGGCTACACAGATACGCAGTATTTT. Protein product: CASSVLGYTDTQYF. Looking up the rest from reference TRBV5-1 and TRBJ2-3 gives the full variable domain: KAGVTQTPRYLIKTRGQQVTLSCSPISGHRSVSWYQQTPGQGLQFLFEYFSETQRNKGNFPGRFSGRQFSNSRSEMNVSTLELGDSALYLCASSVLGYTDTQYFGPGTRLTVL.